A single T cell receptor (beta chain) is shown here with its context. Using immunoSEQ multiplex PCR, the repertoire was profiled, and TCRdb retains in-frame clones only, with some absent. The table includes over 150,000 clones, about 88% detected once. These data belong to a study of blood T cell repertoires in COVID-19. About the research overall: Sample material is recorded as cDNA or gDNA derived from T cells, B-cell-depleted T cells, or PBMCs.

This TCR was sampled from a man between 50 and 59 years old who had recovered from COVID-19. The sample comprised peripheral blood.

For the CDR3, the DNA is TGCAGCGTTGGCGGAACTAGCGGGGGGCCTAACACCGGGGAGCTGTTTTTT. Its translation is CSVGGTSGGPNTGELFF. The rearrangement uses TRBV29-1 and TRBJ2-2; TRBD2 agrees at 12 bases. The CDR3 runs to 17 residues. V shed 4 bases, J shed 2 bases, and the junction held 8 bases outside the gene matches. Germline CDR1 SQVTM, CDR2 ANQGSEA.